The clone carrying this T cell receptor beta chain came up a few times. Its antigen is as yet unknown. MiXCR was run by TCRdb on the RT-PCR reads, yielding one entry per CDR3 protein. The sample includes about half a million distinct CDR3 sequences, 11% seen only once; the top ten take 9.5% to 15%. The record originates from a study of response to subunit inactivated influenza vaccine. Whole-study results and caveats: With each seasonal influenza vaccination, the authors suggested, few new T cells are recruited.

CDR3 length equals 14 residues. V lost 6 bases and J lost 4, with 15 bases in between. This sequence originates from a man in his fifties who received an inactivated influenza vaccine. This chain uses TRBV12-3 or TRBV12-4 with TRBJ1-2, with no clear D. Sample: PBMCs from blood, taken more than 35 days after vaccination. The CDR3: CASSPRPNLYGYTF. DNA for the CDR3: TGTGCCAGCAGCCCTCGGCCAAATCTCTATGGCTACACCTTC.